The T cell receptor beta chain under discussion was sequenced for a study of T cell responses to AZD1222 COVID-19 vaccine. Study-wide results and caveats: Along spike, vaccine-associated CD4 TCRs were found throughout, with dominance at 160-218 and 743-854. Females made up more of the donors, who were largely white British, and clonal diversity may have come out too low.

This clone was seen once. Its matching antigen is unknown. Sequencing was performed with immunoSEQ multiplex PCR; in TCRdb, only in-frame clones are kept and a portion is missing. The sample comprises over 100,000 clones, roughly 93% of which are singletons, and about 1.1% rests with the top ten. V was clipped by 6 bases and J by 6 bases, with 11 bases between them. Germline values: CDR1 SQVTM, CDR2 ANQGSEA. There are 12 residues in the CDR3. The specimen was peripheral blood, collected 28 days after the second AZD1222 dose. The chain employs TRBV29-1 and TRBJ2-2, with D possibly TRBD2 on 5 matching bases. The TCR sequence derives from an adult who received the AZD1222 COVID-19 vaccine. Here the CDR3 reads CSVSSPAGELFF. Here the CDR3 DNA reads TGCAGCGTCTCTAGCCCAGCCGGGGAGCTGTTTTTT.